Presented here are 28 T cell receptor beta chains from one specimen sequenced in a study of patients and donors after allogeneic stem cell transplantation. MiXCR, applied by TCRdb to the RT-PCR reads, yields one record per CDR3 protein. This sample yields over 150,000 distinct CDR3 sequences, of which 30% are seen a single time; approximately 3.5% belongs to the top ten. Sequencing was carried out using blood, either unsorted or a sorted T cell fraction (not recorded which). These receptors all come from a human donor who was either an allogeneic HSCT recipient or a stem cell or donor lymphocyte infusion donor (not recorded which). It is not recorded whose cells these are; they may come from a transplant donor.

V is TRBV27 and J is TRBJ1-5, with TRBD1 matching 7 bases. This CDR3 has 14 amino acids. Looked up from germline, CDR1 is MNHEY and CDR2 is SMNVEV (reference sequence). Germline trimming cut 2 bases from V and 7 bases from J; bases unmatched to any gene: 5. CDR3 protein: CASSLDREAQPQHF. The DNA for the CDR3 is TGTGCCAGCAGTTTAGACAGGGAGGCGCAGCCCCAGCATTTT.

The table lists this clonotype with a few counts. V gene TRBV5-8 combines with J gene TRBJ1-3, with D unresolved. Germline CDR1 is SGHTS and CDR2 is YDEGEE. CDR3 size: 15 residues. Trimming cost V 0 bases and J 0 bases, with 7 bases left between them. CDR3 protein: CASSLEPISGNTIYF. CDR3 DNA sequence: TGTGCCAGCAGCTTGGAACCGATCTCTGGAAACACCATATATTTT.

This clonotype appeared a few times. The chain joins TRBV9 to TRBJ2-3; D is ambiguous. The ends were cut back, 2 bases at V and 4 bases at J, with 17 bases in the middle. Germline V gene sequence: CDR1 SGDLS, CDR2 YYNGEE. The CDR3 has 16 residues. The CDR3 is CASSVPERIGSDTQYF. CDR3 nucleotide sequence: TGTGCCAGCAGCGTTCCGGAAAGGATCGGGTCAGATACGCAGTATTTT.

V and J are TRBV5-1 and TRBJ1-6; 9 nucleotides line up with TRBD1. Unmatched junction bases numbered 7, after V lost 0 bases and J lost 9 bases. CDR3 length equals 16 residues. The germline gives CDR1 SGHRS, CDR2 YFSETQ. The CDR3 sequence is CASSLGGTGRTSPLHF. CDR3 coding DNA: TGCGCCAGCAGCTTGGGAGGGACAGGGCGAACTTCACCCCTCCACTTT. Full variable domain (rest looked up from reference TRBV5-1 and TRBJ1-6): KAGVTQTPRYLIKTRGQQVTLSCSPISGHRSVSWYQQTPGQGLQFLFEYFSETQRNKGNFPGRFSGRQFSNSRSEMNVSTLELGDSALYLCASSLGGTGRTSPLHFGNGTRLTVT.

As for this clonotype: Compared with germline, one end of the junction differs, possibly owing to a read error. The gene calls are TRBV7-7 and TRBJ2-1; 9 bases agree with TRBD2. Germline V lookup: CDR1 SSHAT, CDR2 FNYEAQ (reference sequence). The CDR3 is made up of 15 amino acids. CDR3 sequence: CASSLGLAGSNEQFF. DNA for the CDR3: TGTGCTAGCAGCTTAGGGCTAGCGGGATCGAATGAGCAGTTCTTC.

This clonotype was seen repeatedly, ten times or more. The chain links TRBV3-1 to TRBJ2-4; D might be TRBD1 or TRBD2, each matching 5 bases. Per germline, CDR1 LGHDT and CDR2 YNNKEL (reference sequence). CDR3 size: 12 residues. V shed 4 bases and J shed 7 bases, with 8 bases lying between them. The CDR3 loop is CASSPGRNIQYF. The CDR3 coding sequence is TGTGCCAGCAGCCCGGGACGGAACATTCAGTACTTC.

This clonotype was detected only a few times. The rearrangement joins TRBV5-1 to TRBJ2-5; 12 bases line up with TRBD2. With V trimmed by 1 base and J by 4 bases, 2 bases remained unmatched. The germline V gene encodes CDR1 SGHRS and CDR2 YFSETQ. The CDR3 contains 15 residues. CDR3 amino acids: CASSLLAGGLETQYF. The CDR3 region has the DNA TGCGCCAGCAGCTTGCTAGCGGGAGGGTTAGAGACCCAGTACTTC.

This clonotype was picked up one time. For the CDR3, the DNA is TGTGCCAGCAGTTATGGCGTTTTTGGAAACGAGCAGTACTTC. It codes for CASSYGVFGNEQYF. The chain combines TRBV6-2 or TRBV6-3 with TRBJ2-7; D not certain. V lost 3 bases and J 5 bases, leaving 14 bases between the germline ends. CDR1 is MNHEY, CDR2 SVGEGT, per germline. CDR3 length equals 14 residues.

This clonotype was detected only a few times. The chain couples TRBV9 to TRBJ1-1; D is possibly TRBD1 (6 bases). From germline, CDR1 is SGDLS and CDR2 YYNGEE. The CDR3 length is 12 residues. The V and J ends lost 0 bases and 6 bases respectively, with 6 bases between them. CDR3 sequence: CASSVAGAEAFF. The DNA for the CDR3 is TGTGCCAGCAGCGTAGCAGGGGCTGAAGCTTTCTTT.

This chain uses TRBV12-3 or TRBV12-4 with TRBJ1-1; no clear D. The CDR3 is 15 amino acids. Trimming left V 6 bases short and J 13 bases short, with 27 bases between. In DNA, the CDR3 is TGTGCCAGCAGCCAAGCGAGCAGTGCACATTCTCGGGTTTTCTTT. Protein: CASSQASSAHSRVFF.

The chain combines TRBV27 with TRBJ2-1; D ambiguous. Germline CDR1 is MNHEY and CDR2 is SMNVEV (reference sequence). There are 15 residues in the CDR3. With 5 bases removed from V and 3 bases from J, the gap between germline ends came to 14 bases. CDR3 protein: CASSLHEWGYNEQFF. For the CDR3, the DNA is TGTGCCAGCAGTCTCCATGAGTGGGGCTACAATGAGCAGTTCTTC.

The chain couples TRBV14 to TRBJ2-2; D is ambiguous. CDR1 is SGHDN and CDR2 is FVKESK in the germline V gene. V lost 0 bases and J 4 bases, leaving 12 bases between the germline ends. The CDR3 has 16 residues. DNA for the CDR3: TGTGCCAGCAGCCAAGAGCCCCTTCTAGTCACCGGGGAGCTGTTTTTT. Protein product: CASSQEPLLVTGELFF.

This clonotype was counted at least ten times. V and J are TRBV7-9 and TRBJ2-3; D may be TRBD1 (6 bases). This CDR3 contains 14 residues. V was clipped by 7 bases and J by 4 bases, with 15 bases between them. Germline CDR1 is SEHNR and CDR2 is FQNEAQ (reference sequence). This chain's CDR3 is CASKGVGMPDTQYF. The DNA for the CDR3 is TGTGCCAGCAAGGGGGTAGGAATGCCAGATACGCAGTATTTT.

The CDR3 DNA is TGCAGTGCTAGGGACAGGCTCTATGGCTACACCTTC. Its translation: CSARDRLYGYTF. The gene calls are TRBV20-1 and TRBJ1-2; 7 bases line up with TRBD1. CDR3 size: 12 residues. The germline V gene encodes CDR1 DFQATT and CDR2 SNEGSKA (reference sequence). After removal of 3 bases from V and 4 bases from J, the junction contained 2 bases not matched to a gene.

The V and J genes are TRBV11-2 and TRBJ2-5; D is possibly TRBD2 (6 bases). V was clipped by 5 bases and J by 2 bases, with 15 bases between them. The CDR3 consists of 15 residues. Germline V gene lookup returns CDR1 SGHAT and CDR2 FQNNGV. CDR3 amino acids: CASSGSGEGQETQYF. For the CDR3, the DNA is TGTGCCAGCAGCGGCTCGGGAGAGGGGCAAGAGACCCAGTACTTC.

This clonotype was observed a handful of times. This rearrangement joins TRBV30 to TRBJ1-1; a weak D match, TRBD1 (6 bases). The CDR3 consists of 13 residues. With 4 bases removed from V and 3 bases from J, the gap between germline ends came to 12 bases. Germline values: CDR1 GTSNPN, CDR2 SVGIG (reference sequence). The CDR3 coding sequence is TGTGCCTGGACCGTGGGGGGCCACACTGAAGCTTTCTTT. Protein product: CAWTVGGHTEAFF.

This clonotype was found a few times. This chain uses TRBV6-2 or TRBV6-3 with TRBJ1-1; 7 bases are a match to TRBD1. The CDR3 sequence is 13 residues long. With V trimmed by 7 bases and J by 5 bases, 7 bases remained unmatched. Germline V gene lookup returns CDR1 MNHEY and CDR2 SVGEGT. The DNA for the CDR3 is TGTGCCAGCAAACGGGACAGCTCAACTGAAGCTTTCTTT. Amino acid sequence: CASKRDSSTEAFF.

The gene calls are TRBV7-2 and TRBJ2-5, with D possibly TRBD2 on 6 matching bases. Germline-derived CDR1 and CDR2 are SGHTA and FQGNSA. CDR3 size: 13 residues. The V and J ends lost 7 bases and 2 bases respectively, with 11 bases between them. The CDR3 bases are TGTGCCAGCAAAGCGGGCGGACAAGAGACCCAGTACTTC. Translating it yields CASKAGGQETQYF.

V and J are TRBV4-3 and TRBJ2-1; 9 bases align to TRBD2. Germline-derived CDR1 and CDR2 are LGHNA and YSLEER. The CDR3 is 18 residues long. V shed 0 bases and J 7 bases; nucleotides not matched to a gene: 13. The CDR3 here is CASSQDLLRLAGQNEQFF. The CDR3 region has the DNA TGCGCCAGCAGCCAAGATCTTCTGCGCCTAGCGGGACAGAATGAGCAGTTCTTC.

The CDR3 region is CASRSWNTEAFF. CDR3 nucleotide sequence: TGTGCCAGCAGGTCATGGAACACTGAAGCTTTCTTT. The gene calls are TRBV6-5 and TRBJ1-1, with D unresolved. The germline V gene has CDR1 MNHEY and CDR2 SVGAGI. V was clipped by 6 bases and J by 1 base, with 6 bases between them. CDR3 size: 12 residues.

This clonotype was seen more than once but under ten times. The chain combines TRBV2 with TRBJ1-5, with D tentatively TRBD1 (5 bases). V was pared by 1 base and J by 5 bases, with 21 bases between. The germline gives CDR1 SNHLY, CDR2 FYNNEI. The CDR3 is made up of 18 amino acids. CDR3 in amino acids: CASSEEAHYRQGDQPQHF. CDR3 in DNA: TGTGCCAGCAGTGAAGAAGCCCATTACAGGCAGGGAGATCAGCCCCAGCATTTT.

The chain uses TRBV10-3 and TRBJ2-5; 9 bases agree with TRBD2. The trim removed 6 bases at V and 3 bases at J, leaving 2 bases unmatched. The V gene's germline CDR1 is ENHRY and CDR2 SYGVKD. The CDR3 runs to 13 residues. The CDR3 DNA reads as TGTGCCATCAGGACTAGCGGTAAAGAGACCCAGTACTTC. This gives the protein CAIRTSGKETQYF.

The chain joins TRBV4-2 to TRBJ2-2; 9 bases fit TRBD2. The germline CDR1 and CDR2 sequences are LGHNA and YNFKEQ. Trimming cost V 0 bases and J 6 bases; bases outside gene matches: 5. This CDR3 has 16 amino acids. The CDR3 is CASSQEASGNAGELFF. CDR3 nucleotides: TGTGCCAGCAGCCAAGAAGCTAGCGGGAATGCCGGGGAGCTGTTTTTT.

This clonotype has just a few counts. The V gene is TRBV29-1, the J gene TRBJ2-5, with 8 nucleotides matching TRBD2. With 4 bases clipped from V and 5 bases from J, the junction kept 6 bases outside the gene matches. Germline V gene sequence: CDR1 SQVTM, CDR2 ANQGSEA. CDR3 length: 13 residues. For the CDR3, the DNA is TGCAGCGTTGGGCGGGAGGTCCAGGAGACCCAGTACTTC. Translated, it gives CSVGREVQETQYF.

CDR3 in amino acids: CASSLGVGHSTDTQYF. The CDR3 DNA reads TGTGCCAGCAGCTTAGGGGTTGGGCATAGCACAGATACGCAGTATTTT. V usage is TRBV7-2 and J usage is TRBJ2-3; unclear D gene. This CDR3 spans 16 amino acids. Germline V gene lookup returns CDR1 SGHTA and CDR2 FQGNSA. The V gene lost 1 base and the J gene lost 0 bases, with 11 bases spanning the gap.

The chain combines TRBV10-3 with TRBJ1-1, with a weak D call TRBD1 (6 bases). V dropped 3 bases and J dropped 7 bases, with 18 bases sitting between them. The CDR3 totals 15 residues. Germline values: CDR1 ENHRY, CDR2 SYGVKD. Written as DNA, the CDR3 is TGTGCCATCAGTGAAAGATCGGGGGGCTCGAGTGAAGCTTTCTTT. Amino acid sequence: CAISERSGGSSEAFF.

This clonotype was seen a few times. This sequence joins TRBV4-1 and TRBJ1-1; D is undetermined. Germline assignment: CDR1 MGHRA and CDR2 YSYEKL. This CDR3 region has 13 residues. V lost 4 bases to trimming and J lost 6 bases, with 12 bases between them. DNA for the CDR3: TGCGCCAGCAGCCCCCTGTCGTACCCTGAAGCTTTCTTT. It specifies CASSPLSYPEAFF.

The chain recombines TRBV20-1 with TRBJ2-7, with 10 bases identical to TRBD2. The trim removed 3 bases at V and 5 bases at J, leaving 10 bases unmatched. CDR1 and CDR2 (germline): DFQATT, SNEGSKA (reference sequence). The CDR3 covers 15 residues. The CDR3 region is CSARIPPGLANEQYF. Written as DNA, the CDR3 is TGCAGTGCTAGGATACCACCGGGACTAGCGAACGAGCAGTACTTC.